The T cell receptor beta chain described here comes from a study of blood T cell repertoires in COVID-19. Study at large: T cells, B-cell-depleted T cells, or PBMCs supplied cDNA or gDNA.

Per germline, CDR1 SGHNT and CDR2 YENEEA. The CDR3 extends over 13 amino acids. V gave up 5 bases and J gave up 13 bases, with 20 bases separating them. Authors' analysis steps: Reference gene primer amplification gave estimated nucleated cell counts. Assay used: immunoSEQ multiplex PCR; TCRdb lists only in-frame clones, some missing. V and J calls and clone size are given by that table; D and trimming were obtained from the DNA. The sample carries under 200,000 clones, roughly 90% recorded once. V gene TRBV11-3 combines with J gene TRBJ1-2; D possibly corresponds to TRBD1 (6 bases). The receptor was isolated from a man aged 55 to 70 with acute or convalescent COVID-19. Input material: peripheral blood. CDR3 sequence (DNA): TGTGCCAGCAGCCCCTCAGGACAGCTCTCTATCACCTTC. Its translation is CASSPSGQLSITF.